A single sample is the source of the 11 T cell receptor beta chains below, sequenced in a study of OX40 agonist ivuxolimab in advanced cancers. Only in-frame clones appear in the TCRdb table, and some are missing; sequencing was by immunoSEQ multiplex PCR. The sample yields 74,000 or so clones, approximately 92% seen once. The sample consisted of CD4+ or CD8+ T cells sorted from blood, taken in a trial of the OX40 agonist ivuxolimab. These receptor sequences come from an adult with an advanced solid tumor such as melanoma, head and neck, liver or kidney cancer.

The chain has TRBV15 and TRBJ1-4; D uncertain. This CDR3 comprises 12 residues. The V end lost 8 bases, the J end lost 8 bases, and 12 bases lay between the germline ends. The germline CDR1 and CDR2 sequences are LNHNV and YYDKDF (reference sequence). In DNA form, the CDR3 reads TGTGCCACCGGAGGTTTAGGCGAAAAACTGTTTTTT. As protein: CATGGLGEKLFF.

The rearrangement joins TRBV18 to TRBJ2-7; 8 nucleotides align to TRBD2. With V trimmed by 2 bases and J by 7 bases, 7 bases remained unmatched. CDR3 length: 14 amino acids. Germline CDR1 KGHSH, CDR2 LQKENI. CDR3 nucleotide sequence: TGTGCCAGCTCACCAATGGGGACTAGGGAGGAGCAGTACTTC. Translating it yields CASSPMGTREEQYF. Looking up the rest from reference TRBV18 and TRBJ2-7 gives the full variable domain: NAGVMQNPRHLVRRRGQEARLRCSPMKGHSHVYWYRQLPEEGLKFMVYLQKENIIDESGMPKERFSAEFPKEGPSILRIQQVVRGDSAAYFCASSPMGTREEQYFGPGTRLTVT.

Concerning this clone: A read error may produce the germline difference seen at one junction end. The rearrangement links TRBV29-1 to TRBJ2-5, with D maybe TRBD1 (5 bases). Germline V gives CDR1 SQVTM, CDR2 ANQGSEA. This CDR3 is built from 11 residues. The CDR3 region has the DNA TGCAGCTGGGGCAGGCAAGGGACCCAGTACTTC. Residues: CSWGRQGTQYF.

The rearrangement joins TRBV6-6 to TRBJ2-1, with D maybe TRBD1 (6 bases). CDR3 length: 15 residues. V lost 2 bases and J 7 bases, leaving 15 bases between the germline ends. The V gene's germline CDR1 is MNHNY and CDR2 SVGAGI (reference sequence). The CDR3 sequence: CASSYTTGSRNEQFF. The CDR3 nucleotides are TGTGCCAGCAGTTACACCACAGGGTCTCGGAATGAGCAGTTCTTC.

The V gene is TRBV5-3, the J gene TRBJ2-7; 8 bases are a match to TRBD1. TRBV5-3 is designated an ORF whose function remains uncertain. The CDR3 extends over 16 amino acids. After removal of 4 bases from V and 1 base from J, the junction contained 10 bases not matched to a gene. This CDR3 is CARSLTGAESSYEQYF. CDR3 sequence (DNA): TGTGCCAGAAGCCTGACAGGGGCGGAAAGTTCCTACGAGCAGTACTTC.

The CDR3 DNA follows: TGTGCCATCAGTGAGTCCGGAGGGGGATACAATGAGCAGTTCTTC. Translation gives CAISESGGGYNEQFF. This rearrangement joins TRBV10-3 to TRBJ2-1; possibly TRBD1 or TRBD2 for D (6 bases each). V was trimmed by 0 bases and J by 4 bases, leaving 10 bases between them. CDR1 and CDR2 from the germline V gene are ENHRY and SYGVKD. The CDR3 is made up of 15 amino acids.

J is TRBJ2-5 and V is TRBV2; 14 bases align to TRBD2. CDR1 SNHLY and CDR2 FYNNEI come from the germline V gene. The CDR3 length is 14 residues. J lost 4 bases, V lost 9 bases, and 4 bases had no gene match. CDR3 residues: CARGTSGRGETQYF. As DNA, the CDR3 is TGTGCCAGAGGGACTAGCGGGAGAGGAGAGACCCAGTACTTC.

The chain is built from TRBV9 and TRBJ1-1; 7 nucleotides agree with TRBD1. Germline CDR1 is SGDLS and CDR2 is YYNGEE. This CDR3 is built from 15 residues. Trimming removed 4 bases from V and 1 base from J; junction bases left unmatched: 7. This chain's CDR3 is CASSIRTGQNTEAFF. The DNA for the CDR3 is TGTGCCAGCAGCATAAGGACAGGCCAGAACACTGAAGCTTTCTTT.

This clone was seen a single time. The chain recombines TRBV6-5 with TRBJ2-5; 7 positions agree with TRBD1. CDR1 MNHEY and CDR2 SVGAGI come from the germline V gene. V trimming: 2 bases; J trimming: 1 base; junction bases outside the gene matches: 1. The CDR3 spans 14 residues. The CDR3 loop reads CASSYRGPQETQYF. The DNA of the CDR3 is TGTGCCAGCAGTTACAGGGGGCCCCAAGAGACCCAGTACTTC.

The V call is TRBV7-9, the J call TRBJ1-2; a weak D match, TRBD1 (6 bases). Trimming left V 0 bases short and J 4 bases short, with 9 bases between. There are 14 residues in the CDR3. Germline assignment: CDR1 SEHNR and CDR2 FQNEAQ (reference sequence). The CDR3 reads CASSLADRSYGYTF. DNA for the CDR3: TGTGCCAGCAGCTTAGCCGACAGGAGCTATGGCTACACCTTC.

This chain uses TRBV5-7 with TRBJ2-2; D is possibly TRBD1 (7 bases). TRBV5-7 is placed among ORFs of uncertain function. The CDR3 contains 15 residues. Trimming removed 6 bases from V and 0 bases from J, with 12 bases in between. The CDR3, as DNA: TGTGCCAGCAACGCGGGACAGCCGAACACCGGGGAGCTGTTTTTT. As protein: CASNAGQPNTGELFF.